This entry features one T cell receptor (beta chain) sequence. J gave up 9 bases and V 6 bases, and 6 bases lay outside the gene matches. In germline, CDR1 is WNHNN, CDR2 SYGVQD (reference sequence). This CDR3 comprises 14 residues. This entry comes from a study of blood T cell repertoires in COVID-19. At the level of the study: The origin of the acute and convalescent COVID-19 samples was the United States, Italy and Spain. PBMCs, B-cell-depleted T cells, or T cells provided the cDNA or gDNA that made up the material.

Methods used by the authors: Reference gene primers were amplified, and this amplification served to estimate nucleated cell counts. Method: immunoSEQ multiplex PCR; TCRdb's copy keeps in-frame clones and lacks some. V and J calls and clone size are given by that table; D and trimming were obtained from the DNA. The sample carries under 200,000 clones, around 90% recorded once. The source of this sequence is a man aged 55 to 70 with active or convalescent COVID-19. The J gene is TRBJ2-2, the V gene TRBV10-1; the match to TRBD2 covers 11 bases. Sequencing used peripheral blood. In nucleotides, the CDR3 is TGCGCCAGCAGGCCTAGCGGGGGGAGCAGGGAGCTGTTTTTT. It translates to CASRPSGGSRELFF.